These 27 T cell receptor beta chains were all obtained from the same sample, sequenced in a study of T cell repertoires in cytomegalovirus infection. One entry per CDR3 protein results from TCRdb running MiXCR on the reads. Among some 560,000 distinct CDR3 sequences listed, roughly 42% were seen once. Their target antigens are unknown. The input for sequencing was cultured PBMCs, taken from culture after CMV antigen stimulation. The receptors here all came from a human donor in good health (CMV status not recorded). Some clones in this sample may be carry-over from other donors' samples.

This chain uses TRBV7-2 with TRBJ2-1; TRBD2 matches at 10 bases. The V gene's germline CDR1 is SGHTA and CDR2 FQGNSA. V dropped 5 bases and J dropped 4; count of bases not matched to a gene: 11. The CDR3 spans 17 residues. CDR3 protein: CASSPRLGTSEYNEQFF. The CDR3 region has the DNA TGTGCCAGCAGCCCGAGGTTGGGGACTAGCGAGTACAATGAGCAGTTCTTC.

The J gene is TRBJ1-1, the V gene TRBV6-1; D uncertain. In germline, CDR1 is MNHNS, CDR2 SASEGT. The ends were cut back, 4 bases at V and 3 bases at J, with 9 bases in the middle. The CDR3 loop spans 13 amino acids. The CDR3 loop reads CASSALADTEAFF. The DNA for the CDR3 is TGTGCCAGCAGTGCCCTAGCGGACACTGAAGCTTTCTTT.

The sample holds a few counts of this clonotype. The chain is built from TRBV7-8 and TRBJ1-2, with TRBD1 matching 12 bases. V lost 6 bases, J lost 5 bases, and 4 bases stayed unmatched. The CDR3 totals 14 residues. Germline CDR1 is SGHVS and CDR2 is FQNEAQ. CDR3 DNA: TGTGCCAGCAGTGGGACAGGGGGCCCGTATGGCTACACCTTC. This sequence encodes CASSGTGGPYGYTF.

This chain connects TRBV25-1 to TRBJ2-3; 7 bases line up with TRBD2. The V gene's germline CDR1 is MGHDK and CDR2 SYGVNS. V lost 2 bases and J lost 4; bases outside the gene matches: 6. There are 15 residues in the CDR3. CDR3 sequence reads: CASSERRGGADTQYF. DNA of the CDR3: TGTGCCAGCAGTGAAAGGAGGGGAGGGGCAGATACGCAGTATTTT.

The chain carries TRBV11-2 and TRBJ2-3; 12 nucleotides agree with TRBD1. In germline, CDR1 is SGHAT, CDR2 FQNNGV. CDR3 length equals 15 residues. After removal of 5 bases from V and 7 bases from J, the junction contained 7 bases not matched to a gene. CDR3 region: CASSPGTGGAYTQYF. Here the CDR3 DNA reads TGTGCCAGCAGCCCAGGGACAGGGGGCGCGTATACGCAGTATTTT.

The V and J genes are TRBV19 and TRBJ1-1; 7 bases are a match to TRBD1. Germline-derived CDR1 and CDR2 are LNHDA and SQIVND (reference sequence). The CDR3 covers 16 residues. Trimming cost V 5 bases and J 4 bases; bases outside gene matches: 13. CDR3 nucleotides: TGTGCCAGTAGTGAGGGGGGACAGTTTCTGGGCACTGAAGCTTTCTTT. It encodes CASSEGGQFLGTEAFF.

The sample holds a few counts of this clonotype. V and J are TRBV15 and TRBJ2-7, with 7 bases aligning to TRBD2. The CDR3 runs 13 residues. Germline V gene sequence: CDR1 LNHNV, CDR2 YYDKDF (reference sequence). With 6 bases clipped from V and 3 bases from J, the junction kept 5 bases outside the gene matches. CDR3 amino acids: CATRIGGNYEQYF. In DNA form, the CDR3 reads TGTGCCACCAGGATCGGGGGGAACTACGAGCAGTACTTC.

Regarding this clonotype: This may arise from a read error, as a much more abundant clone is one base away. The chain uses TRBV7-2 and TRBJ1-5; D is unresolved. The germline gives CDR1 SGHTA, CDR2 FQGNSA. This CDR3 is built from 16 residues. The CDR3 region is CASSLGSAGWDQPKHF. The CDR3 nucleotides are TGTGCCAGCAGCTTAGGATCCGCGGGATGGGATCAGCCCAAGCATTTT.

This clonotype was counted only a few times. This sequence joins TRBV6-2 or TRBV6-3 and TRBJ2-7, with 9 bases lining up with TRBD2. Trimming took 7 bases from V and 3 from J; bases not matched to a gene: 13. The CDR3 length is 16 residues. Germline CDR1 reads MNHEY; CDR2 reads SVGEGT. Here the CDR3 reads CASITERGEQRYEQYF. The CDR3 region has the DNA TGTGCCAGCATCACAGAGCGGGGGGAGCAACGCTACGAGCAGTACTTC.

This rearrangement joins TRBV6-1 to TRBJ1-2, with 7 positions matching TRBD1. Germline V gene sequence: CDR1 MNHNS, CDR2 SASEGT. The CDR3 covers 14 residues. V shed 2 bases, J shed 8 bases, and the junction held 8 bases outside the gene matches. The CDR3 DNA reads TGTGCCAGCAGTGAACAGGGGGGTTCTATGGGCTACACCTTC. Translation: CASSEQGGSMGYTF.

This clonotype turned up a few times. V gene TRBV7-6 combines with J gene TRBJ1-1; 7 nucleotides match TRBD1. This CDR3 has 15 amino acids. V dropped 4 bases and J dropped 6; count of bases not matched to a gene: 11. Germline V lookup: CDR1 SGHVS, CDR2 FNYEAQ. The CDR3, as DNA: TGTGCCAGCAGCTCAAGTACAGGGGTCGAATCTGAAGCTTTCTTT. Amino acids: CASSSSTGVESEAFF.

The chain has TRBV12-3 or TRBV12-4 and TRBJ2-5; TRBD2 agrees at 8 bases. The CDR3 sequence is 14 residues long. V lost 7 bases to trimming and J lost 5 bases; unmatched junction nucleotides: 9. The DNA of the CDR3 is TGTGCCAGCAATCCCGGGGGGGCGGGGGAGACCCAGTACTTC. Its protein is CASNPGGAGETQYF.

This sequence joins TRBV6-1 and TRBJ1-2; D gene ambiguous. This CDR3 comprises 15 residues. V dropped 5 bases and J dropped 2 bases, with 15 bases sitting between them. From germline, CDR1 is MNHNS and CDR2 SASEGT. CDR3 region: CASSRIGPQNYGYTF. DNA for the CDR3: TGTGCCAGCAGTCGGATCGGGCCTCAAAACTATGGCTACACCTTC.

In its sample, this clonotype was seen a few times. This sequence joins TRBV6-1 and TRBJ1-2, with 9 nucleotides matching TRBD1. Germline values: CDR1 MNHNS, CDR2 SASEGT. This CDR3 has 14 amino acids. With V trimmed by 6 bases and J by 5 bases, 7 bases remained unmatched. CDR3 coding DNA: TGTGCCAGCAGGGCCACAGGGGGCGCATATGGCTACACCTTC. As protein: CASRATGGAYGYTF.

CDR3 sequence reads: CASSFTYYEQYF. The CDR3 DNA reads TGTGCCAGCAGTTTTACGTACTACGAGCAGTACTTC. The chain carries TRBV12-3 or TRBV12-4 and TRBJ2-7; D is uncertain. V lost 3 bases, J lost 3 bases, and 6 bases lay in between. The CDR3 length is 12 residues.

The chain combines TRBV10-3 with TRBJ2-3; D is possibly TRBD2 (5 bases). The V gene's germline CDR1 is ENHRY and CDR2 SYGVKD. V was cut by 2 bases and J by 4 bases, with 10 bases left in between. This CDR3 contains 14 residues. The CDR3 loop reads CAISELTGADTQYF. CDR3 DNA sequence: TGTGCCATCAGTGAGCTAACCGGGGCAGATACGCAGTATTTT.

This sequence joins TRBV7-2 and TRBJ1-5; D ambiguous. The CDR3 spans 13 residues. Germline loops: CDR1 SGHTA, CDR2 FQGNSA. Trimming shortened V by 0 bases and J by 7 bases, and 7 bases separated the two germline ends. The chain's CDR3 is CASSLAHTQPQHF. The CDR3 nucleotides read TGTGCCAGCAGCTTAGCTCATACCCAGCCCCAGCATTTT. Full variable domain (remainder filled in from reference TRBV7-2 and TRBJ1-5): GAGVSQSPSNKVTEKGKDVELRCDPISGHTALYWYRQSLGQGLEFLIYFQGNSAPDKSGLPSDRFSAERTGGSVSTLTIQRTQQEDSAVYLCASSLAHTQPQHFGDGTRLSIL.

This clonotype came up many times. The rearrangement links TRBV7-2 to TRBJ2-7; 13 nucleotides match TRBD2. CDR1 SGHTA and CDR2 FQGNSA come from the germline V gene. The CDR3 has 14 amino acids. V lost 5 bases to trimming and J lost 5 bases; unmatched junction nucleotides: 3. The CDR3 here is CASSPGLAGDEQYF. In nucleotides, the CDR3 is TGTGCCAGCAGCCCCGGACTAGCGGGAGACGAGCAGTACTTC. Filled out from reference TRBV7-2 and TRBJ2-7, the complete variable domain reads GAGVSQSPSNKVTEKGKDVELRCDPISGHTALYWYRQSLGQGLEFLIYFQGNSAPDKSGLPSDRFSAERTGGSVSTLTIQRTQQEDSAVYLCASSPGLAGDEQYFGPGTRLTVT.

The rearrangement joins TRBV6-1 to TRBJ2-1; D could derive from TRBD1 or TRBD2 (5 bases each). Germline V gene sequence: CDR1 MNHNS, CDR2 SASEGT. V was cut by 7 bases and J by 2 bases, with 12 bases left in between. This CDR3 comprises 14 residues. The CDR3 loop reads CASTGAPTYNEQFF. In nucleotides, the CDR3 is TGTGCCAGCACCGGGGCCCCTACCTACAATGAGCAGTTCTTC.

V is TRBV5-1 and J is TRBJ2-1; TRBD1 matches 9 bases. Trimming at V came to 8 bases and at J to 9 bases, leaving 18 bases not matched to a gene. Looked up from germline, CDR1 is SGHRS and CDR2 is YFSETQ. The CDR3 contains 16 residues. The CDR3 loop reads CASKRGTGSFNSEQFF. CDR3 sequence (DNA): TGCGCCAGTAAGCGTGGGACAGGGTCCTTTAATAGTGAGCAGTTCTTC.

CDR3 protein: CASSPDRYNTEAFF. The CDR3 nucleotides read TGTGCCAGCAGCCCCGACAGGTATAACACTGAAGCTTTCTTT. The V gene is TRBV7-2, the J gene TRBJ1-1, with D maybe TRBD1 (6 bases). CDR1 is SGHTA and CDR2 is FQGNSA in the germline V gene. Trimming shortened V by 5 bases and J by 2 bases, and 12 bases separated the two germline ends. The length of the CDR3 is 14 residues.

The sample holds a few counts of this clonotype. The J gene is TRBJ1-2, the V gene TRBV5-6; 7 nucleotides align to TRBD1. After removal of 4 bases from V and 8 bases from J, the junction contained 14 bases not matched to a gene. Germline V gene data show CDR1 as SGHDT and CDR2 as YYEEEE. CDR3 length: 15 amino acids. The CDR3 sequence: CASSLGQIWAMGYTF. CDR3 coding DNA: TGTGCCAGCAGCCTGGGACAGATTTGGGCCATGGGCTACACCTTC.

The chain has TRBV11-2 and TRBJ1-2; tentatively, D is TRBD1 (6 bases). CDR1 and CDR2 from the germline V gene are SGHAT and FQNNGV. Trimming stripped 7 bases from V and 2 bases from J, with 11 bases between. The CDR3 length is 13 residues. CDR3 residues: CASITGTNYGYTF. For the CDR3, the DNA is TGTGCCAGCATTACAGGGACGAACTATGGCTACACCTTC. Using reference TRBV11-2 and TRBJ1-2 for the parts outside the CDR3, the full variable domain is EAGVAQSPRYKIIEKRQSVAFWCNPISGHATLYWYQQILGQGPKLLIQFQNNGVVDDSQLPKDRFSAERLKGVDSTLKIQPAKLEDSAVYLCASITGTNYGYTFGSGTRLTVV.

This rearrangement joins TRBV7-2 to TRBJ2-5; 9 bases match TRBD1. V gave up 4 bases and J gave up 5 bases; unmatched junction bases: 11. The CDR3 extends over 16 amino acids. Germline CDR1 is SGHTA and CDR2 is FQGNSA. In nucleotides, the CDR3 is TGTGCCAGCAGCTCCTGGGAACAGGGGGCAAGGGAGACCCAGTACTTC. Translated: CASSSWEQGARETQYF.

The sample holds a few counts of this clonotype. This chain links TRBV7-8 with TRBJ1-3; possibly TRBD1 for D (5 bases). The CDR3 loop spans 16 amino acids. V lost 3 bases and J lost 0, with 12 bases in between. CDR1 and CDR2 (germline): SGHVS, FQNEAQ. The CDR3 reads CASSFSGRSSGNTIYF. CDR3 sequence (DNA): TGTGCCAGCAGCTTTTCGGGACGGAGCTCTGGAAACACCATATATTTT.

The chain is built from TRBV7-8 and TRBJ1-6, with a tentative D call TRBD1 (5 bases). V shed 5 bases and J shed 10 bases, with 15 bases lying between them. The CDR3 consists of 14 residues. Germline V lookup: CDR1 SGHVS, CDR2 FQNEAQ. The CDR3 DNA sequence: TGTGCCAGCAGCCCGGGGGGGATGGGATCACCCCTCCACTTT. Translated, it gives CASSPGGMGSPLHF.

This clonotype was counted only a few times. The rearrangement uses TRBV7-2 and TRBJ2-3, with no clear D. The CDR3 is 15 amino acids. Trimming took off 2 bases at V and 0 bases at J, with 9 bases between the two ends. From germline, CDR1 is SGHTA and CDR2 FQGNSA. CDR3 nucleotide sequence: TGTGCCAGCAGCTTAATCCCCCTAAGCACAGATACGCAGTATTTT. Protein product: CASSLIPLSTDTQYF.